This TCR beta chain was captured in a study of T-cell reconstitution after alpha-beta-depleted transplantation in children. Trimming shortened V by 5 bases and J by 7 bases, and 15 bases separated the two germline ends. CDR3 length equals 13 residues. Library preparation (for TCRbeta) was performed with unique molecular identifiers. One entry per CDR3 protein results from TCRdb running MiXCR on the PCR reads. The data contain a few hundred thousand distinct CDR3 sequences, 20% of them singletons. The chain links TRBV12-3 or TRBV12-4 to TRBJ2-7, with a weak D call TRBD1 (6 bases). The source material was PBMCs from the stem cell graft donor, sampled from the stem cell graft. The origin of this receptor is a human donor who donated a stem cell graft to a child with acute myeloid leukemia. This CDR3 reads CASSMDRKGEQYF. CDR3 coding DNA: TGTGCCAGCAGTATGGACAGAAAAGGGGAGCAGTACTTC.